Described below is a single T cell receptor beta chain sequence and its context. Participant-reported clinical history was the basis for cohort assignment. Recovered Cohort 3 donors showed two negative PCRs, clearance, or symptom resolution. Germline V gives CDR1 LGHDT, CDR2 YNNKEL (reference sequence). This CDR3 is 14 amino acids long. After removal of 4 bases from V and 8 bases from J, the junction contained 5 bases not matched to a gene. These data are taken from a study of blood T cell repertoires in COVID-19. Overall study: Material from acute and convalescent COVID-19 was sourced from the United States, Italy and Spain.

Libraries were prepared by immunoSEQ multiplex PCR; TCRdb keeps only in-frame clonotypes and omits some of them. This table holds 150,000 to 200,000 clones, roughly 85% found once. The chain recombines TRBV3-1 (or the pseudogene TRBV3-2) with TRBJ1-4; TRBD1 aligns across 9 bases. Sequenced: PBMCs or T cells enriched from blood (not recorded which). This TCR was sampled from a woman in her 50s who had recovered from COVID-19. The CDR3 here is CASSPRTGVEKLFF. CDR3 sequence (DNA): TGTGCCAGCAGCCCCCGGACAGGGGTAGAAAAACTGTTTTTT.